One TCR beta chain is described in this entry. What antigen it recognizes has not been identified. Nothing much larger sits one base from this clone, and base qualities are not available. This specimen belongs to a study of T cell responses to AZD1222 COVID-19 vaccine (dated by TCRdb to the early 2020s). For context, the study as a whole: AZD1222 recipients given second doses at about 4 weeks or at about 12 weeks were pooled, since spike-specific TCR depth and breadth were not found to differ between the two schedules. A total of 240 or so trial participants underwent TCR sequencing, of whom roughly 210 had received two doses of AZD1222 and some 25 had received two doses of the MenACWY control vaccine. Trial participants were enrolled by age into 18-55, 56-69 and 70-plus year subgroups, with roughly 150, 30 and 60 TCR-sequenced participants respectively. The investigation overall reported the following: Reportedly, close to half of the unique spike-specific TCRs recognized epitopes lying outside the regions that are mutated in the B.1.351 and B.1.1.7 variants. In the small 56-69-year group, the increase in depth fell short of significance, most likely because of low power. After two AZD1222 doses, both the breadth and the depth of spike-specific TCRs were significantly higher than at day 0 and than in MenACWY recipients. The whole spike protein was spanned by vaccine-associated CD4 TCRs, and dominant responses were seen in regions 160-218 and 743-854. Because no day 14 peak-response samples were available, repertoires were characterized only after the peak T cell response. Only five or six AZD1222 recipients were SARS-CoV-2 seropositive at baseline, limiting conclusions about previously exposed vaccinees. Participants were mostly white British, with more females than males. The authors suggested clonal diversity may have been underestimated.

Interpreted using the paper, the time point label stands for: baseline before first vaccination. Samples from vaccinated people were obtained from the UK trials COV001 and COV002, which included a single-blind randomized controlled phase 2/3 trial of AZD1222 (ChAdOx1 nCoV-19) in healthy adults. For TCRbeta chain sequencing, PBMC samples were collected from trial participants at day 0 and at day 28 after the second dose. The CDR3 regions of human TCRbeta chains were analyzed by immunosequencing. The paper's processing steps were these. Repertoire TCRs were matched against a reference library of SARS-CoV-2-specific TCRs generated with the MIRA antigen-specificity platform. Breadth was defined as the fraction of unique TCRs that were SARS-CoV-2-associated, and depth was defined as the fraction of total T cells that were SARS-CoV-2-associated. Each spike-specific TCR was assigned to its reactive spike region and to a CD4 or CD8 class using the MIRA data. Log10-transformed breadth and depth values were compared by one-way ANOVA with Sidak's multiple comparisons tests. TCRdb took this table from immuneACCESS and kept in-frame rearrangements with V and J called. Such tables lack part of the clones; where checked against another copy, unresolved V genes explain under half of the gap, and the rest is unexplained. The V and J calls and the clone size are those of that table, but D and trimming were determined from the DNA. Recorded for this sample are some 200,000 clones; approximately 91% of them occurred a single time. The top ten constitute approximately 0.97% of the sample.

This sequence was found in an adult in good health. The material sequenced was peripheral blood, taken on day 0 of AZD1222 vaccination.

DNA sequence: TGTGCCAGCAGTGGTGGGAGCAGGACAGGGGAATATGGCTACACCTTC. Its protein is CASSGGSRTGEYGYTF. The chain employs TRBV25-1 and TRBJ1-2; a stretch of 9 junction bases matches TRBD1. Measured from the cysteine to the phenylalanine, the CDR3 is 16 residues long. Of the read, only the CDR3 DNA is kept; its 48 bases are in frame from base 1. CDR1 and CDR2 were assigned from the germline V gene as MGHDK and SYGVNS. V trim: 4 bases; J trim: 5 bases; unmatched bases: 11.